This TCR beta chain was obtained from a study of blood T cell repertoires in COVID-19. This clone was seen a single time. CDR3 length: 15 residues. Losses at the gene ends were 2 bases for V and 7 bases for J; bases not matched to a gene: 8. Germline lookup yields CDR1 LGHNA and CDR2 YSLEER. Only in-frame clones appear in the TCRdb table, and some are missing; sequencing was by immunoSEQ multiplex PCR. The data show about 280,000 clones, 75% to 90% seen once. The sequence derives from a woman in her sixties or seventies with COVID-19, enrolled during active disease. Sequencing used peripheral blood. The chain joins TRBV4-3 to TRBJ1-2, with 9 bases aligning to TRBD1. The DNA for the CDR3 is TGCGCCAGCAGCCAACTAGGGACAGGGTGGTTTGGCTACACCTTC. Residues: CASSQLGTGWFGYTF.